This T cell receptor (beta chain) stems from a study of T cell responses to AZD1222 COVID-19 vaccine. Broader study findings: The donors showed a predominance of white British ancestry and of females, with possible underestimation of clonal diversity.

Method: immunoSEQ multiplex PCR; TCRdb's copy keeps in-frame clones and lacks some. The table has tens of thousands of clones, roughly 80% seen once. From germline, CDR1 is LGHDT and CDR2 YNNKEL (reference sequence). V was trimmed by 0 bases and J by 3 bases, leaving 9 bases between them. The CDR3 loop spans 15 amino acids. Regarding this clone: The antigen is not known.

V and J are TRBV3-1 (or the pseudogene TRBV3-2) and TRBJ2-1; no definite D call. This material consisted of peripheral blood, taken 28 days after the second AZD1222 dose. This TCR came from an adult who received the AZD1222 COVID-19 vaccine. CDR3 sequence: CASSQEELYYNEQFF. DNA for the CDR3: TGTGCCAGCAGCCAAGAGGAACTCTACTACAATGAGCAGTTCTTC.